This T cell receptor (beta chain) was recorded in a study of CD8 T cells in Susac syndrome. Random-hexamer reverse transcription was applied to about 0.5 to 1 ug RNA. Amplification of TCR beta CDR3 across 54 Vbeta and 13 Jbeta was performed with immunoSEQ multiplex PCR. Each CDR3 protein is one row after TCRdb ran MiXCR on the immunoSEQ multiplex PCR reads. Among about 200,000 distinct CDR3 sequences listed, roughly 90% were seen once. Germline lookup yields CDR1 WNHNN and CDR2 SYGVQD (reference sequence). CDR3 size: 12 residues. Trimming pared 8 bases from V and 6 bases from J, leaving 14 bases between.

V gene TRBV10-1 combines with J gene TRBJ2-7; D remains unclear. The specimen was CD4+ T cells from PBMCs. This TCR was sampled from a human donor with Susac syndrome. The CDR3 spells CASGRFSGEQYF. The DNA of the CDR3 is TGCGCCAGCGGTCGGTTTTCGGGCGAGCAGTACTTC.